What follows are 16 T cell receptor beta chains derived from one specimen sequenced in a study of blood T cell repertoires in COVID-19. Data came from immunoSEQ multiplex PCR; TCRdb stores just in-frame clones and leaves some out. The sample yields 150,000 to 200,000 clones, 80% to 90% seen once. What was sequenced was peripheral blood. These receptors were obtained from a woman between 70 and 85 years old with COVID-19, enrolled during active disease.

This chain uses TRBV3-1 (or the pseudogene TRBV3-2) with TRBJ2-7; D possibly corresponds to TRBD1 (6 bases). The CDR3 consists of 15 residues. V lost 4 bases and J lost 3, with 16 bases in between. From germline, CDR1 is LGHDT and CDR2 YNNKEL (reference sequence). The CDR3 DNA reads as TGTGCCAGCAGCCGTAAAGACAGGAATCTCTACGAGCAGTACTTC. Translated: CASSRKDRNLYEQYF.

The chain uses TRBV29-1 and TRBJ2-3; 7 bases are a match to TRBD1. This CDR3 is built from 15 residues. Trimming took 1 base from V and 4 from J; bases not matched to a gene: 8. Germline V gene lookup returns CDR1 SQVTM and CDR2 ANQGSEA. Here the CDR3 reads CSVEGWLGGADTQYF. As DNA, the CDR3 is TGCAGCGTTGAAGGTTGGTTAGGGGGCGCAGATACGCAGTATTTT.

The V call is TRBV2, the J call TRBJ2-2, with TRBD1 matching over 8 bases. The CDR3 runs to 16 residues. The junction had 10 bases not matched to a gene; V was cut back by 6 bases and J by 4 bases. Germline V gene lookup returns CDR1 SNHLY and CDR2 FYNNEI. CDR3 bases: TGTGCCAGCAGCGACGGACAGGGAGCGATCACCGGGGAGCTGTTTTTT. Translation gives CASSDGQGAITGELFF.

V and J are TRBV29-1 and TRBJ1-5; D is undetermined. This CDR3 is 13 amino acids long. CDR1 SQVTM and CDR2 ANQGSEA come from the germline V gene. Trimming shortened V by 7 bases and J by 1 base, and 11 bases separated the two germline ends. CDR3 sequence reads: CSAEESSNQPQHF. DNA of the CDR3: TGCAGCGCCGAAGAGTCGAGCAATCAGCCCCAGCATTTT.

V and J are TRBV5-1 and TRBJ2-3; D possibly corresponds to TRBD2 (5 bases). The CDR3 has 16 residues. Germline V gene sequence: CDR1 SGHRS, CDR2 YFSETQ. Deletions cut 0 bases from V and 1 base from J, with 12 bases between. The CDR3 loop is CASSLVGLARTDTQYF. The DNA of the CDR3 is TGCGCCAGCAGCTTGGTAGGGCTAGCCCGCACAGATACGCAGTATTTT.

The chain carries TRBV6-5 and TRBJ1-1; TRBD1 aligns across 7 bases. Germline trimming cut 2 bases from V and 6 bases from J; bases unmatched to any gene: 3. The germline gives CDR1 MNHEY, CDR2 SVGAGI. The CDR3 has 13 residues. CDR3 region: CASSYQTGSEAFF. The CDR3 DNA follows: TGTGCCAGCAGTTACCAGACAGGGTCTGAAGCTTTCTTT.

The chain is built from TRBV5-8 and TRBJ1-1; 7 bases are a match to TRBD1. V lost 6 bases, J lost 4 bases, and 3 bases stayed unmatched. The length of the CDR3 is 12 residues. Germline V gene sequence: CDR1 SGHTS, CDR2 YDEGEE. The CDR3 nucleotides read TGTGCCAGCAACAGGGGAAGCACTGAAGCTTTCTTT. It is translated as CASNRGSTEAFF.

The CDR3 DNA is TGTGCCATCATGACAGGGAAGTCTGCCGAGCAGTACTTC. It is translated as CAIMTGKSAEQYF. The chain carries TRBV2 and TRBJ2-7, with 7 bases identical to TRBD1. Trimming cost V 10 bases and J 6 bases; bases outside gene matches: 12. From germline, CDR1 is SNHLY and CDR2 FYNNEI. The CDR3 is 13 amino acids.

The rearrangement links TRBV15 to TRBJ2-1, with D possibly matching TRBD1 (5 bases). This CDR3 region has 14 residues. CDR1 is LNHNV and CDR2 is YYDKDF in the germline V gene (reference sequence). Between the trimmed V and J ends, which lost 0 bases and 8 bases, there was a span of 11 bases. CDR3 region: CATSRDQGRDEQFF. The CDR3 bases are TGTGCCACCAGCAGAGACCAGGGCCGGGATGAGCAGTTCTTC.

This sequence joins TRBV3-1 (or the pseudogene TRBV3-2) and TRBJ1-1; 8 bases fit TRBD1. CDR3 size: 15 residues. The germline V gene has CDR1 LGHDT and CDR2 YNNKEL (reference sequence). The J segment lost 1 base and the V segment lost 4 bases, leaving 5 bases of the junction unmatched. The CDR3 DNA sequence: TGTGCCAGCAGCCTAGGGGGGACAGGGAACACTGAAGCTTTCTTT. This sequence encodes CASSLGGTGNTEAFF.

V and J are TRBV28 and TRBJ2-2, with D maybe TRBD1 (6 bases). Germline CDR1 MDHEN, CDR2 SYDVKM. The length of the CDR3 is 15 residues. The germline V and J ends were trimmed by 7 bases and 0 bases, with 12 bases remaining between them. CDR3 protein: CASNPGTSNTGELFF. DNA for the CDR3: TGTGCCAGCAACCCCGGGACATCGAACACCGGGGAGCTGTTTTTT.

The chain joins TRBV19 to TRBJ1-1, with D maybe TRBD1 (5 bases). CDR1 LNHDA and CDR2 SQIVND come from the germline V gene (reference sequence). Trimming removed 3 bases at V and 6 bases at J, with 14 bases between. The CDR3 is made up of 14 amino acids. The CDR3 spells CASSIDSPSSEAFF. For the CDR3, the DNA is TGTGCCAGTAGTATTGACAGTCCCAGCTCTGAAGCTTTCTTT.

The rearrangement joins TRBV6-6 to TRBJ1-2; D uncertain. Germline values: CDR1 MNHNY, CDR2 SVGAGI (reference sequence). This CDR3 has 12 residues. The V end was cut by 5 bases, the J end by 5 bases, with 9 bases between. The DNA for the CDR3 is TGTGCCAGCAGTAGCGAGCAGTATGGCTACACCTTC. The encoded protein is CASSSEQYGYTF.

In DNA form, the CDR3 reads TGCGCCAGCAGCTACTCAGGGGATGGAAACACTGAAGCTTTCTTT. This gives the protein CASSYSGDGNTEAFF. J is TRBJ1-1 and V is TRBV5-1; a possible D gene is TRBD1 (6 bases). Germline values: CDR1 SGHRS, CDR2 YFSETQ. The CDR3 is 15 amino acids. V was pared by 3 bases and J by 2 bases, with 14 bases between.

V usage is TRBV19 and J usage is TRBJ1-1; 7 nucleotides align to TRBD1. The CDR3 has 15 residues. In germline, CDR1 is LNHDA, CDR2 SQIVND (reference sequence). J was trimmed by 5 bases and V by 2 bases; bases with no gene match: 8. The CDR3 DNA reads TGTGCCAGTAGTATACCCCAAGGGGGCAGGACTGAAGCTTTCTTT. Residues: CASSIPQGGRTEAFF.

The chain uses TRBV2 and TRBJ1-1; the D is unclear. The CDR3 loop spans 11 amino acids. In germline, CDR1 is SNHLY, CDR2 FYNNEI. V lost 4 bases and J lost 2, with 2 bases in between. The CDR3 sequence is CASSANTEAFF. CDR3 sequence (DNA): TGTGCCAGCAGTGCTAACACTGAAGCTTTCTTT.